This TCR beta chain was identified during a study of cytomegalovirus exposure and HLA in healthy donors. The PCR used 60 Vbeta and 13 Jbeta primers. Some clones are missing from TCRdb's copy, which holds only in-frame ones; the method was immunoSEQ multiplex PCR. The table includes fewer than 200,000 clones, 82% detected once. The CDR3 sequence is 15 residues long. The chain is built from TRBV6-7 and TRBJ2-5; TRBD1 agrees at 7 bases. The end of the DNA is better explained by TRBJ2-7, so the J call may be wrong. TRBV6-7 is designated an ORF whose function remains uncertain. The sample consisted of PBMCs. The sequence derives from a man between 50 and 59 years old in good health and CMV-seropositive. As DNA, the CDR3 is TGTGCCAGCACCAAAGACAGGGAGTATTCTTACGAGCAGTACTTC. Translating gives CASTKDREYSYEQYF.